Listed below are T cell receptor beta chains from one sample, sequenced in a study of cytomegalovirus exposure and HLA in healthy donors. Clones were read by immunoSEQ multiplex PCR, and TCRdb kept only the in-frame ones, dropping some. The repertoire holds around 160,000 clones, with 65% to 70% as singletons. Sequenced sample: PBMCs. These receptors were obtained from a woman in her late teens or twenties in good health and CMV-seropositive. Both conserved end residues are part of each CDR3. The order of the fields is V gene, CDR3 length, D gene, clone size, J gene, CDR3 protein, CDR3 DNA. D genes are given only for firm matches. Clone sizes are given selectively: once, few, many, or a class where the clone is expanded.

>TRBV6-6|13|-|-|TRBJ1-1
CASSKWGLAEAFF
TGTGCCAGCAGTAAATGGGGGCTGGCTGAAGCTTTCTTT
>TRBV7-8|15|TRBD2|-|TRBJ2-7
CASSLSGTSGYEQYF
TGTGCCAGCAGCTTGTCCGGGACTAGCGGCTACGAGCAGTACTTC
>TRBV19|15|TRBD1|-|TRBJ1-3
CASSSGQGSGNTIYF
TGTGCCAGTAGCTCGGGACAGGGGTCCGGAAACACCATATATTTT
>TRBV19|15|TRBD2|-|TRBJ2-5
CASSVTSGRGETQYF
TGTGCCAGTAGTGTGACTAGCGGGAGGGGAGAGACCCAGTACTTC
>TRBV13|17|-|-|TRBJ2-1
CASSSISLRAPNPEQFF
TGTGCCAGCAGCTCCATCAGCTTGCGGGCTCCCAATCCCGAGCAGTTCTTC
>TRBV19|15|TRBD1|-|TRBJ1-4
CASSRRDRGNEKLFF
TGTGCCAGTAGTAGACGGGACAGGGGGAATGAAAAACTGTTTTTT
>TRBV5-1|14|TRBD2|few|TRBJ2-2
CASSSGGATGELFF
TGCGCCAGCAGTTCCGGGGGGGCCACCGGGGAGCTGTTTTTT
>TRBV19|15|TRBD2|-|TRBJ2-1
CASSPLAGLYNEQFF
TGTGCCAGTAGTCCCTTAGCGGGCCTCTACAATGAGCAGTTCTTC
>TRBV5-1|14|TRBD1|few|TRBJ2-5
CASSSQGAPETQYF
TGCGCCAGCAGCTCGCAGGGGGCCCCAGAGACCCAGTACTTC
>TRBV29-1|13|-|once|TRBJ2-5
CSAAGVALETQYF
TGCAGCGCGGCAGGGGTCGCGTTAGAGACCCAGTACTTC
>TRBV6-5|15|-|few|TRBJ1-4
CASTYAPGINEKLFF
TGTGCCAGCACCTATGCCCCAGGGATTAATGAAAAACTGTTTTTT
>TRBV30|14|TRBD1|-|TRBJ1-4
CAWRTGGTNEKLFF
TGTGCCTGGAGGACAGGGGGAACTAATGAAAAACTGTTTTTT
>TRBV29-1|13|-|few|TRBJ2-2
CSVIQGNTGELFF
TGCAGCGTGATACAGGGAAACACCGGGGAGCTGTTTTTT
>TRBV10-3|17|-|-|TRBJ1-5
CATRGGLGLKAEQPQHF
TGTGCCACCCGGGGGGGCCTGGGCCTGAAAGCGGAACAGCCCCAGCATTTT
>TRBV10-3|13|-|-|TRBJ1-2
CAISGQFNYGYTF
TGTGCCATCAGTGGACAGTTTAACTATGGCTACACCTTC
>TRBV5-1|15|-|-|TRBJ2-7
CASSSLGSGTYEQYF
TGCGCCAGCAGCTCCCTGGGTAGCGGCACCTACGAGCAGTACTTC
>TRBV2|14|-|-|TRBJ2-7
CATNKNRATYEQYF
TGTGCCACTAATAAAAACAGGGCTACCTACGAGCAGTACTTC
>TRBV13|15|-|-|TRBJ2-2
CASSLLSEGGGELFF
TGTGCCAGCAGCCTCCTGAGCGAGGGTGGCGGGGAGCTGTTTTTT
>TRBV6-5|15|TRBD1|-|TRBJ1-1
CASSYSNRGNTEAFF
TGTGCCAGCAGTTACTCGAACAGGGGAAACACTGAAGCTTTCTTT
>TRBV19|10|-|-|TRBJ1-2
CASLQGVYTF
TGTGCCAGTCTACAGGGCGTCTACACCTTC
>TRBV6-5|15|-|-|TRBJ2-5
CASSRARGGPGTQYF
TGTGCCAGCAGTAGGGCCCGGGGTGGACCGGGGACCCAGTACTTC
>TRBV14|15|-|-|TRBJ1-2
CASSQDRRGPYGYTF
TGTGCCAGCAGCCAAGATCGGCGGGGGCCCTATGGCTACACCTTC
>TRBV6-5|14|TRBD1|-|TRBJ2-7
CASSYGDRFYEQYF
TGTGCCAGCAGTTACGGGGACAGATTCTACGAGCAGTACTTC
>TRBV30|13|TRBD2|-|TRBJ2-1
CAWTGLGFNEQFF
TGTGCCTGGACGGGACTAGGATTCAATGAGCAGTTCTTC
>TRBV5-1|15|-|-|TRBJ2-1
CASSHGRRDRNEQFF
TGCGCCAGCAGCCACGGGAGGAGGGACAGGAATGAGCAGTTCTTC
>TRBV19|14|-|-|TRBJ2-6
CASSIGLGANVLTF
TGTGCCAGTAGTATAGGGCTTGGGGCCAACGTCCTGACTTTC
>TRBV6-5|16|TRBD2|-|TRBJ2-1
CASSYSVRGGYNEQFF
TGTGCCAGCAGTTACTCGGTGCGGGGGGGCTACAATGAGCAGTTCTTC
>TRBV7-8|15|TRBD2|-|TRBJ2-5
CASSWGLQYQETQYF
TGTGCCAGCAGCTGGGGACTACAGTACCAAGAGACCCAGTACTTC
>TRBV6-5|15|-|-|TRBJ1-1
CASRQQGAPGTEAFF
TGTGCCAGCAGGCAACAGGGAGCTCCAGGCACTGAAGCTTTCTTT
>TRBV15|13|-|-|TRBJ2-1
CATSRDRYNEQFF
TGTGCCACCAGCAGAGACAGGTACAATGAGCAGTTCTTC
>TRBV5-6|15|TRBD2|-|TRBJ2-1
CASSSGLGDYNEQFF
TGTGCCAGCAGCTCCGGACTAGGGGACTACAATGAGCAGTTCTTC
>TRBV7-3|14|TRBD1|-|TRBJ1-1
CASSRDRGNTEAFF
TGTGCCAGCAGCCGGGACAGGGGGAACACTGAAGCTTTCTTT
>TRBV5-4|15|-|few|TRBJ2-3
CASSPDRAGRDTQYF
TGTGCCAGCAGCCCTGACAGGGCGGGGAGGGATACGCAGTATTTT
>TRBV7-7|13|-|-|TRBJ2-5
CASSSNSEETQYF
TGTGCTAGCAGCTCTAACAGTGAAGAGACCCAGTACTTC
>TRBV27|14|TRBD2|-|TRBJ2-1
CASSTRGGRNEQFF
TGTGCCAGCAGCACTCGGGGGGGTCGGAATGAGCAGTTCTTC
>TRBV15|13|-|-|TRBJ2-2
CATSTGIPGELFF
TGTGCCACCAGTACGGGGATCCCCGGGGAGCTGTTTTTT
>TRBV7-9|13|TRBD1|-|TRBJ1-1
CASSGGQATEAFF
TGTGCCAGCAGCGGGGGACAGGCGACTGAAGCTTTCTTT
>TRBV5-1|16|TRBD2|-|TRBJ2-1
CASSLLAGGSYNEQFF
TGCGCCAGCAGCCTACTAGCGGGGGGCTCCTACAATGAGCAGTTCTTC
>TRBV18|16|TRBD1|few|TRBJ2-3
CASSPRGQGSTDTQYF
TGTGCCAGCTCACCAAGGGGACAGGGGAGCACAGATACGCAGTATTTT
>TRBV2|15|TRBD2|-|TRBJ2-1
CASSEGLASYNGQFF
TGTGCCAGCAGCGAGGGACTAGCCTCCTACAATGGGCAGTTCTTC
>TRBV7-2|15|-|-|TRBJ2-2
CASSLTRTNTGELFF
TGTGCCAGCAGCTTAACCAGGACGAACACCGGGGAGCTGTTTTTT
>TRBV29-1|13|TRBD1|few|TRBJ2-7
CSADRGDSYEQYF
TGCAGCGCGGACAGGGGGGACTCCTACGAGCAGTACTTC
>TRBV5-1|14|TRBD1|-|TRBJ1-1
CASSLLTGTTEAFF
TGCGCCAGCAGCCTGCTGACAGGGACCACTGAAGCTTTCTTT
>TRBV4-1|16|-|-|TRBJ2-6
CASSQGGGAGANVLTF
TGCGCCAGCAGCCAAGGAGGGGGAGCTGGGGCCAACGTCCTGACTTTC
>TRBV19|15|TRBD1|-|TRBJ1-6
CASRYSGDSNSPLHF
TGTGCCAGTAGATATAGCGGGGACAGTAATTCACCCCTCCACTTT
>TRBV27|13|-|-|TRBJ1-1
CASQAQLGTEAFF
TGTGCCAGCCAGGCTCAACTCGGCACTGAAGCTTTCTTT
>TRBV6-1|11|-|-|TRBJ2-7
CASDWSHEQYF
TGTGCCAGCGATTGGAGTCACGAGCAGTACTTC
>TRBV19|16|TRBD1|once|TRBJ1-2
CASSSPGTGSNYGYTF
TGTGCCAGTAGTAGTCCCGGGACAGGGTCTAACTATGGCTACACCTTC
>TRBV4-1|15|TRBD1|few|TRBJ1-1
CASSQEDRANTEAFF
TGCGCCAGCAGCCAAGAGGACAGGGCAAACACTGAAGCTTTCTTT
>TRBV13|17|-|-|TRBJ2-5
CASSLGSLLRNQETQYF
TGTGCCAGCAGCTTAGGATCCCTCCTACGAAATCAAGAGACCCAGTACTTC
>TRBV19|14|-|-|TRBJ1-5
CASPKQEGNQPQHF
TGTGCCAGTCCCAAGCAAGAGGGCAATCAGCCCCAGCATTTT
>TRBV29-1|13|-|few|TRBJ1-1
CSVEDVIHTEAFF
TGCAGCGTTGAAGATGTAATTCACACTGAAGCTTTCTTT
>TRBV27|15|-|-|TRBJ2-2
CASSPSLGDTGELFF
TGTGCCAGCAGTCCTTCTCTAGGTGACACCGGGGAGCTGTTTTTT
>TRBV7-9|14|TRBD1|-|TRBJ2-2
CASSPNRGTGELFF
TGTGCCAGCAGCCCAAACAGGGGCACCGGGGAGCTGTTTTTT